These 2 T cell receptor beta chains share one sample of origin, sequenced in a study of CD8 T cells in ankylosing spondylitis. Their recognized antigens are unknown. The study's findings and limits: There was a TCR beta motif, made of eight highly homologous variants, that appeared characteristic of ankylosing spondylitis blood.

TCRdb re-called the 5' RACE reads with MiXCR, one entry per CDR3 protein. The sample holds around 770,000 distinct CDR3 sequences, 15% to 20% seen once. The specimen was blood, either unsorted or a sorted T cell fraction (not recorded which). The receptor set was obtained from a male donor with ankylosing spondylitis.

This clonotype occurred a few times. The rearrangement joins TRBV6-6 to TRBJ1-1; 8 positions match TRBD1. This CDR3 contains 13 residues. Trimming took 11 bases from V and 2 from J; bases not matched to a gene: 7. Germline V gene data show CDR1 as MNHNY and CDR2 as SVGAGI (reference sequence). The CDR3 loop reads CAGKGQVNTEAFF. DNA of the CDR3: TGTGCCGGAAAGGGACAGGTCAACACTGAAGCTTTCTTT.

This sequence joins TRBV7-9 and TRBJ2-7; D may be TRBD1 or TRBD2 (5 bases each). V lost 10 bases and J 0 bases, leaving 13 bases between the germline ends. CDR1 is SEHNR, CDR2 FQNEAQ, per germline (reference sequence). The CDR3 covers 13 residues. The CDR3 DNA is TGTGCCACCGAACAGGAGGCCTCCTACGAGCAGTACTTC. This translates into CATEQEASYEQYF.